This TCR beta chain originates from a study of a mutant IDH1 vaccine in newly diagnosed glioma. The overall study: Patients received vaccination from 4-6 weeks after radiotherapy alone, or with temozolomide cycles. Of treated patients, around 60% were men and 37.5% women, averaging 40.4 years. Visit V13 took place at week 47, and visit V12 happened at week 35.

In germline, CDR1 is SEHNR, CDR2 FQNEAQ (reference sequence). This CDR3 has 13 amino acids. V shed 6 bases and J shed 4 bases, with 12 bases lying between them. About this clone: Its specificity is not known.

Time point indicated: week 35, safety follow-up. Each dose delivered 300 ug of mutant IDH1 20-mer peptide subcutaneously with imiquimod. Tumors from donors were new WHO grade 3 or 4 IDH1-mutant astrocytomas with ATRX loss. Sequenced by immunoSEQ multiplex PCR; TCRdb stores in-frame clones only, minus some. This table holds 50,000 to 70,000 clones, 74% found once. The sequence was collected from a man in his fifties or sixties with glioma. The source was PBMCs, collected from a glioma patient whose treatment included an IDH1 peptide vaccine. The chain employs TRBV7-9 and TRBJ1-2; unclear D gene. CDR3 protein: CASSRQATYGYTF. The CDR3, as DNA: TGTGCCAGCAGTCGTCAGGCGACCTATGGCTACACCTTC.